This is a list of T cell receptor beta chains from one sample in a study of cytomegalovirus exposure and HLA in healthy donors. Libraries were prepared by immunoSEQ multiplex PCR; TCRdb keeps only in-frame clonotypes and omits some of them. This repertoire shows 150,000 to 170,000 clones, around 84% found once; its top ten account for approximately 2.2%. The sequenced sample consisted of PBMCs. The receptors were sampled from a human donor in good health. CDR3s include the opening cysteine and the closing phenylalanine or tryptophan. The D gene is left open where the match is weak. For some rows the clone size is stated as once, few or many, or as a class when expanded; others skip it.

cdr3_aa	cdr3_nt	v_call	j_call	clone_size	d_call
CASSHRTGANQPQHF	TGCGCCAGCAGCCATAGGACAGGGGCAAATCAGCCCCAGCATTTT	TRBV4-3	TRBJ1-5	-	TRBD1
CASSQTGGELFF	TGTGCCAGCAGCCAAACTGGCGGGGAGCTGTTTTTT	TRBV7-3	TRBJ2-2	-	-
CASSREGESTEAFF	TGTGCCAGCAGCAGAGAGGGGGAATCCACTGAAGCTTTCTTT	TRBV9	TRBJ1-1	-	-
CSALTGQITGELFF	TGCAGCGCCTTGACCGGACAGATCACCGGGGAGCTGTTTTTT	TRBV29-1	TRBJ2-2	-	-
CASSTRARSSNYGYTF	TGTGCCAGCAGCACCAGGGCCCGGTCGTCGAACTATGGCTACACCTTC	TRBV5-4	TRBJ1-2	-	-
CASSLGTTDTQYF	TGTGCCAGCAGCTTAGGGACAACAGATACGCAGTATTTT	TRBV7-6	TRBJ2-3	once	-
CASRPPFDSYGYTF	TGTGCCAGCAGGCCCCCTTTTGACAGTTATGGCTACACCTTC	TRBV6-5	TRBJ1-2	-	-
CASSEMGQGQGDEQFF	TGTGCCAGTTCGGAGATGGGCCAGGGACAGGGCGATGAGCAGTTCTTC	TRBV19	TRBJ2-1	few	TRBD1
CASSESGQAEQYF	TGTGCCAGCAGCGAATCAGGGCAGGCCGAGCAGTACTTC	TRBV28	TRBJ2-7	-	-
CASSFWGLKEGNTIYF	TGTGCCAGCAGTTTCTGGGGCCTCAAAGAGGGAAACACCATATATTTT	TRBV28	TRBJ1-3	-	-
CAWSGDNGGRSGNEQFF	TGTGCCTGGAGTGGGGATAATGGCGGGAGGTCGGGCAATGAGCAGTTCTTC	TRBV30	TRBJ2-1	-	TRBD2
CASSGGLTFGEAFF	TGTGCCAGCAGTGGGGGACTTACATTTGGTGAAGCTTTCTTT	TRBV2	TRBJ1-1	-	-
CASKLAGGSTDTQYF	TGTGCCAGCAAATTAGCGGGAGGAAGCACAGATACGCAGTATTTT	TRBV6-1	TRBJ2-3	-	TRBD2
CASSLHGQGFYNEQFF	TGTGCCAGCAGCTTGCACGGACAGGGATTTTACAATGAGCAGTTCTTC	TRBV5-6	TRBJ2-1	-	TRBD1
CASSATSNTEAFF	TGTGCCAGCAGTGCGACATCGAACACTGAAGCTTTCTTT	TRBV6-4	TRBJ1-1	-	-
CASTPGGGSSGNTIYF	TGCGCCAGCACCCCGGGAGGAGGGAGCTCTGGAAACACCATATATTTT	TRBV5-1	TRBJ1-3	-	-
CASSPQTSLYEQYF	TGTGCCAGCAGCCCTCAGACAAGTTTGTACGAGCAGTACTTC	TRBV9	TRBJ2-7	-	-
CASSYSLNGGYYGYTF	TGTGCCAGCAGTTACTCGTTGAACGGGGGATACTATGGCTACACCTTC	TRBV6-5	TRBJ1-2	once	-
CASGRMNTEAFF	TGTGCCAGCGGCCGAATGAACACTGAAGCTTTCTTT	TRBV9	TRBJ1-1	-	-
CASSTRANEKLFF	TGTGCCAGTAGTACGCGGGCGAATGAAAAACTGTTTTTT	TRBV19	TRBJ1-4	-	-
CASSLVLSAGWGETQYF	TGTGCCAGCAGCCTAGTGCTTTCGGCAGGGTGGGGAGAGACCCAGTACTTC	TRBV7-2	TRBJ2-5	once	-
CASSSALRGDTQYF	TGTGCCAGCAGTTCAGCCCTACGGGGGGATACGCAGTATTTT	TRBV7-6	TRBJ2-3	-	-
CASSFIGGQGSSEQYF	TGTGCCAGCAGTTTTATTGGGGGACAGGGTTCTTCCGAGCAGTACTTC	TRBV28	TRBJ2-7	-	TRBD1
CASSRSQRGGVDEQYF	TGTGCCAGCTCTAGAAGCCAGCGGGGGGGCGTCGACGAGCAGTACTTC	TRBV18	TRBJ2-7	-	TRBD2
CAWSPTGVSGYTF	TGTGCCTGGAGTCCCACCGGGGTCTCTGGCTACACCTTC	TRBV30	TRBJ1-2	-	-
CASSELFSGANVLTF	TGTGCCAGCAGTGAACTGTTTTCTGGGGCCAACGTCCTGACTTTC	TRBV25-1	TRBJ2-6	-	-
CASSSLAGVYEQYF	TGTGCCAGCAGTAGTCTAGCGGGAGTCTACGAGCAGTACTTC	TRBV6-5	TRBJ2-7	-	TRBD2
CASTRDYQPQHF	TGTGCCAGCACCAGGGATTATCAGCCCCAGCATTTT	TRBV6-1	TRBJ1-5	many	-